This paragraph covers one TCR beta chain sequence. The sample belongs to a study of T-cell memory formation after mild COVID-19. TCRdb analysed the 5' RACE reads with MiXCR anew, one entry per CDR3 protein. Of approximately 450,000 distinct CDR3 sequences in the sample, 18% were seen once. The CDR3 covers 15 residues. The V gene end was trimmed by 4 bases and the J gene end by 2 bases; junction bases not matched to a gene: 7. Germline V lookup: CDR1 LGHDT, CDR2 YNNKEL (reference sequence). The clonotype comes from an adult woman who had mild COVID-19 (a few samples of this study predate the infection). Cell type and time point are not known. The V and J genes are TRBV3-1 and TRBJ2-7, with 8 positions matching TRBD2. Sequenced sample: PBMCs or a T cell subset sorted from them (not recorded which). CDR3 protein: CASSLTGLGPYEQYF. DNA of the CDR3: TGTGCCAGCAGCCTGACGGGACTAGGCCCCTACGAGCAGTACTTC.